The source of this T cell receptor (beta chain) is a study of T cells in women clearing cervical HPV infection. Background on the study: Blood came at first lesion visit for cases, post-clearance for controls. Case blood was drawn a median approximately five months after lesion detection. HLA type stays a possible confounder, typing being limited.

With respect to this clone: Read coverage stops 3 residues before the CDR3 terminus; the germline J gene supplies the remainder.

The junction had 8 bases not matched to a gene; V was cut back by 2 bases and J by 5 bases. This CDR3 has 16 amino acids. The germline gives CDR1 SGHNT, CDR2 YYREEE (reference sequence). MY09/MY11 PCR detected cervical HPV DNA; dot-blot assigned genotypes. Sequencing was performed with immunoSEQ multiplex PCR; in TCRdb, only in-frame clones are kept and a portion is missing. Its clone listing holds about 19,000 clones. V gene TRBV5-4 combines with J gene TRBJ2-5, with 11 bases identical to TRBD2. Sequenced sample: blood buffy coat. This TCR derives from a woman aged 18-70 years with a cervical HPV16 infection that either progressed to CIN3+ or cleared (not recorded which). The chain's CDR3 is CASSFISGGARETQYF. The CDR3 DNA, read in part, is TGTGCCAGCAGCTTTATTAGCGGGGGGGCCCGGGAGACC.